The clone carrying this T cell receptor (beta chain) came up a few times. This record belongs to a study of T cells in Graves' hyperthyroidism and ophthalmopathy. V dropped 0 bases and J dropped 7 bases, with 28 bases sitting between them. Germline V gene data show CDR1 as DFQATT and CDR2 as SNEGSKA (reference sequence). The CDR3 has 18 amino acids. Patients were excluded because of uncontrolled infection, other autoimmune disease, pregnancy or lactation. TCR beta CDR3 regions were amplified from RNA transcripts. First-round RT-PCR targeting the TCR CDR3 was performed with the HTBI primer set. TCRdb redid the calling of the multiplex PCR reads with MiXCR, one entry per CDR3 protein. The repertoire holds some 760,000 distinct CDR3 sequences, with about 15% as singletons.

This sequence joins TRBV20-1 and TRBJ2-7, with TRBD2 as a possible D gene (6 bases). Material: blood. The TCR was taken from a woman aged 18-35 years with Graves' hyperthyroidism. In nucleotides, the CDR3 is TGCAGTGCTAGAGATTACTTGGGCGGGACCCTCCTGACGGGGGAGCAGTACTTC. Translation: CSARDYLGGTLLTGEQYF.